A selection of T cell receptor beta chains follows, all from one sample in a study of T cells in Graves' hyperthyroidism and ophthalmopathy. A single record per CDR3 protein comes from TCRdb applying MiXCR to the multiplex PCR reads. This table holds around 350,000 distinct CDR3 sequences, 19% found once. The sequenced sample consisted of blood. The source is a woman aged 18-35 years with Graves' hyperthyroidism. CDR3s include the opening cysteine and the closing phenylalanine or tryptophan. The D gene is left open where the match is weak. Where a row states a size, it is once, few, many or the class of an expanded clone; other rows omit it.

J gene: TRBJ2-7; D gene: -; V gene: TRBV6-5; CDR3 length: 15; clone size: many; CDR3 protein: CASSYSVAGINEQYF; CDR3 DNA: TGTGCCAGCAGTTACTCCGTGGCAGGGATAAACGAGCAGTACTTC
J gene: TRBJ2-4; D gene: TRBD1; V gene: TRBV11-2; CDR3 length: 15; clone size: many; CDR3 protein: CASSLAGGGQDIQYF; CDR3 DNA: TGTGCCAGCAGCTTGGCAGGGGGCGGACAAGACATTCAGTACTTC
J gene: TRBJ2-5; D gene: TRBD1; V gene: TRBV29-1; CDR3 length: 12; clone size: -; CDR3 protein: CSVGQGQETQYF; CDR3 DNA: TGCAGCGTGGGACAGGGACAAGAGACCCAGTACTTC
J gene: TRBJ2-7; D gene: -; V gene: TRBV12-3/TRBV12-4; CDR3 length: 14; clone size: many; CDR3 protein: CASQDGQPPYEQYF; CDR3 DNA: TGTGCCAGCCAGGATGGACAGCCTCCCTACGAGCAGTACTTC
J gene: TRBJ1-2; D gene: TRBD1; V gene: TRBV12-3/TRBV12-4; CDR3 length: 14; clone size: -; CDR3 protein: CASSLGRQGRGYTF; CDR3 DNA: TGTGCCAGCAGTTTAGGGAGACAGGGTAGAGGCTACACCTTC
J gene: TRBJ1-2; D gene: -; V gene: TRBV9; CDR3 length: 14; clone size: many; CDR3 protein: CASSPSAGVVRYTF; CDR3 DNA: TGTGCCAGCAGCCCCTCGGCAGGGGTAGTACGGTACACCTTC
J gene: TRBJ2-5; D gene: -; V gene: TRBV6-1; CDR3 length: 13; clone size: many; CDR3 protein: CASSPYNGETQYF; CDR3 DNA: TGTGCCAGCAGTCCTTATAACGGGGAGACCCAGTACTTC
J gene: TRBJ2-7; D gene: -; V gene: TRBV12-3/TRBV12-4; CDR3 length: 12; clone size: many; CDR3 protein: CASSFNTYEQYF; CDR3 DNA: TGTGCCAGCAGTTTCAATACCTACGAGCAGTACTTC
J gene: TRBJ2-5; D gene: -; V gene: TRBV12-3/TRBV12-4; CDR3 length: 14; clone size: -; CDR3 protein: CASSSSTTPETQYF; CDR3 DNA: TGTGCCAGCAGTTCCTCAACTACCCCAGAGACCCAGTACTTC
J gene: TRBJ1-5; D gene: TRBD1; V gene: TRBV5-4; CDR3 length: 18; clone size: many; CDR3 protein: CASSFHLRTGGGNQPQHF; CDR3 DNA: TGTGCCAGCAGCTTCCACCTTCGGACAGGGGGCGGGAATCAGCCCCAGCATTTT
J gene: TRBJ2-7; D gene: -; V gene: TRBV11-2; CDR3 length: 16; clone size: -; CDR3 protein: CASSLPQNGAHLEQYF; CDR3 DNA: TGTGCCAGCAGCTTACCCCAAAATGGGGCCCATCTCGAGCAGTACTTC
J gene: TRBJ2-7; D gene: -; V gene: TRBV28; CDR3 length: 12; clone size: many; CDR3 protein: CATRLSSYEQYF; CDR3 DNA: TGTGCCACCAGACTTAGCTCCTACGAGCAGTACTTC
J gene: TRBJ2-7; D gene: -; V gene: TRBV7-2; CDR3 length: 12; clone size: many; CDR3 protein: CASSPGGGGPYF; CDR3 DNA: TGTGCCAGCAGCCCTGGAGGGGGGGGCCCGTACTTC
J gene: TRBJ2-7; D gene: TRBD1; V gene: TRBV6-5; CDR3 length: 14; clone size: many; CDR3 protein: CASRAGQGSYEQYF; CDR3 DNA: TGTGCCAGCAGGGCCGGACAGGGGTCCTACGAGCAGTACTTC
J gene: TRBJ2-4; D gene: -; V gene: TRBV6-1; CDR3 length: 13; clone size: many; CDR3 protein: CASDGEAKNIKYF; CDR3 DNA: TGTGCCAGCGACGGGGAGGCCAAAAACATTAAGTACTTC
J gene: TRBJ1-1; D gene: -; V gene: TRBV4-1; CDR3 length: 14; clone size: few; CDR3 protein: CASSRNIGGTEAFF; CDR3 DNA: TGCGCCAGCAGCCGGAATATTGGGGGCACTGAAGCTTTCTTT
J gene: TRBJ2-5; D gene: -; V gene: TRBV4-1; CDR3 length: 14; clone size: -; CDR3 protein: CASSQPRGQETQYF; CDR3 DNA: TGCGCCAGCAGCCAACCACGGGGGCAAGAGACCCAGTACTTC
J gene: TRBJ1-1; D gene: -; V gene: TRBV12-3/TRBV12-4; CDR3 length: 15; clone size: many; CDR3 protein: CASSPAGGRHTEAFF; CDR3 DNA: TGTGCCAGCAGCCCAGCCGGGGGGCGGCACACTGAAGCTTTCTTT
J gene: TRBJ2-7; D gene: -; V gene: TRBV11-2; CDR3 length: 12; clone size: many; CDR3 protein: CASSPHRYEQYF; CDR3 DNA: TGTGCCAGCAGCCCGCACAGGTACGAGCAGTACTTC
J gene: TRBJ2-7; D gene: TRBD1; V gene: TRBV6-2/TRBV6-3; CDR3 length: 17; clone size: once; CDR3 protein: CASRKPSLRQGANEQYF; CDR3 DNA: TGTGCCAGCAGGAAACCATCTTTGAGACAGGGGGCTAACGAGCAGTACTTC
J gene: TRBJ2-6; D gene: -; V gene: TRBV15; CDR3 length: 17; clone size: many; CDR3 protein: CATSRPLRGSGANVLTF; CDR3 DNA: TGTGCCACCAGCAGACCGTTAAGGGGATCTGGGGCCAACGTCCTGACTTTC
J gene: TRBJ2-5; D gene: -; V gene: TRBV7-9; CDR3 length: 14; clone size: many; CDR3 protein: CASSLIGRPETQYF; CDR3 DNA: TGTGCCAGCAGCTTAATAGGTCGGCCGGAGACCCAGTACTTC
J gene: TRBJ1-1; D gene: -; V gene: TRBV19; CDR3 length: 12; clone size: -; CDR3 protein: CASSIWGTEAFF; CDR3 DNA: TGTGCCAGTAGTATATGGGGGACTGAAGCTTTCTTT
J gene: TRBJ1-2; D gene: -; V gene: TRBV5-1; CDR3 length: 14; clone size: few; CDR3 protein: CASSTAGRARGYTF; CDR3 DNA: TGCGCCAGCAGCACGGCGGGACGGGCTCGTGGCTACACCTTC
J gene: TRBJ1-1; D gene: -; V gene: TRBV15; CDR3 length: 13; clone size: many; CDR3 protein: CATSLSGSTEAFF; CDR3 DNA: TGTGCCACCAGCTTGTCGGGTTCCACTGAAGCTTTCTTT
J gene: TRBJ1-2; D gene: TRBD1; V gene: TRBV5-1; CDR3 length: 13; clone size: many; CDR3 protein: CASTPPTGVGYTF; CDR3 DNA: TGCGCCAGTACACCCCCGACAGGGGTAGGATACACCTTC
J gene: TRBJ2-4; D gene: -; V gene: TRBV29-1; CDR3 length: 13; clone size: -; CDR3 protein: CSGKGGAKNIQYF; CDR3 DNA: TGCAGCGGGAAAGGGGGGGCCAAAAACATTCAGTACTTC
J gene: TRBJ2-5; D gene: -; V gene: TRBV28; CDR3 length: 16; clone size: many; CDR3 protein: CASSLKNWYSQETQYF; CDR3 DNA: TGTGCCAGCAGTTTAAAGAATTGGTACAGCCAAGAGACCCAGTACTTC
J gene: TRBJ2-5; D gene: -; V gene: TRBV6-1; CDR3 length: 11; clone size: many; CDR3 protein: CASSYAGTQYF; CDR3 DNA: TGTGCCAGCAGTTATGCCGGGACCCAGTACTTC
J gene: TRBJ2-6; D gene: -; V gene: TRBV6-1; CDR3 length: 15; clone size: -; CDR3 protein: CASGGGGTGANVLTF; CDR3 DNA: TGTGCCAGCGGGGGTGGGGGGACAGGGGCCAACGTCCTGACTTTC
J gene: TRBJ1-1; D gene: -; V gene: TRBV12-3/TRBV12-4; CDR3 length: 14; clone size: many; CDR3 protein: CASSSPVVNTEAFF; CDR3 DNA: TGTGCCAGCAGTTCCCCGGTGGTGAACACTGAAGCTTTCTTT
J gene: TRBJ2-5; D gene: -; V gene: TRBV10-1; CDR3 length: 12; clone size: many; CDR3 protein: CASSESLETQYF; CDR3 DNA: TGCGCCAGCAGTGAGTCGTTAGAGACCCAGTACTTC
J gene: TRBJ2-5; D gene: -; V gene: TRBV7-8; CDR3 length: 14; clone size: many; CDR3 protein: CASSDLGRAETQYF; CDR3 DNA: TGTGCCAGCAGCGATCTGGGGCGGGCGGAGACCCAGTACTTC
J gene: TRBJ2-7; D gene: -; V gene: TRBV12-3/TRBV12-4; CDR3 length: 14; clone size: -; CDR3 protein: CASSSRDTTSEQYF; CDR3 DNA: TGTGCCAGCAGCAGCCGGGACACCACCAGCGAGCAGTACTTC
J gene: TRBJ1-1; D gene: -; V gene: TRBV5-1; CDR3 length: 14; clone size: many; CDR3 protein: CASSLVARNTEAFF; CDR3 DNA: TGCGCCAGCAGCTTGGTGGCGCGGAACACTGAAGCTTTCTTT
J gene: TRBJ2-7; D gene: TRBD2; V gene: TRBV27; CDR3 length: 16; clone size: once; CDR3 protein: CASSLRGLAGSYEQYF; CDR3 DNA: TGTGCCAGCAGTTTGAGGGGACTAGCAGGATCCTACGAGCAGTACTTC
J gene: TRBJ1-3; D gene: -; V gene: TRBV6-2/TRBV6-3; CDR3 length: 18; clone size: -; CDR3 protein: CASSYVSDQLYSGNTICF; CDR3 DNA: TGTGCTAGCAGTTACGTGTCAGACCAACTCTACTCTGGAAACACCATATGTTTT
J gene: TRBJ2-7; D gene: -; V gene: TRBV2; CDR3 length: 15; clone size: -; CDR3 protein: CASSEIVKSSYEQYF; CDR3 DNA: TGTGCCAGCAGTGAAATTGTGAAGAGCTCCTACGAGCAGTACTTC
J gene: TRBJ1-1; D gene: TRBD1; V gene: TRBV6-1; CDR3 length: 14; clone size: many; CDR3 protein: CASSGTGADTEAFF; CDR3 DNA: TGTGCCAGCAGTGGCACAGGGGCCGACACTGAAGCTTTCTTT
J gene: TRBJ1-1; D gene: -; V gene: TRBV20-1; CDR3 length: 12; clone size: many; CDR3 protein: CSASTGRPEAFF; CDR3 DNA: TGCAGTGCCAGCACAGGGCGGCCTGAAGCTTTCTTT
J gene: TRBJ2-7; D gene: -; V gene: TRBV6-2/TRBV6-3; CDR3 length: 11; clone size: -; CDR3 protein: CASRDGGEQYF; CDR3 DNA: TGTGCCAGCAGAGATGGAGGAGAGCAGTACTTC
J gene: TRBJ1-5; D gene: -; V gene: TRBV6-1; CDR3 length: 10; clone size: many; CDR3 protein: CASNFEPQHF; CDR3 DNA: TGTGCCAGTAACTTCGAACCCCAGCATTTT
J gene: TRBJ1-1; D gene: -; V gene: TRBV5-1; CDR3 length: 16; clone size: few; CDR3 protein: CASSPGVGTENTEAFF; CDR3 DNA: TGCGCCAGCAGTCCTGGGGTGGGGACGGAGAACACTGAAGCTTTCTTT
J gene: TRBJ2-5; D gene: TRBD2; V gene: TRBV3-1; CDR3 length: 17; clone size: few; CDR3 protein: CASSQEPSGGASETQYF; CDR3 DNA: TGTGCCAGCAGCCAAGAGCCTAGCGGGGGGGCCTCGGAGACCCAGTACTTC
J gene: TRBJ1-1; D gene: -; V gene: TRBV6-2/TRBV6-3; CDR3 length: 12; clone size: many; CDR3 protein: CASKGQNTEAFF; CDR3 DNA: TGTGCCAGCAAAGGCCAGAACACTGAAGCTTTCTTT
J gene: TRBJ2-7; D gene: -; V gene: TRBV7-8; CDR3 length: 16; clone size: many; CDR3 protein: CASSLWSGRSSYEQYF; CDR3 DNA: TGTGCCAGCAGCTTATGGTCGGGGCGGAGCTCCTACGAGCAGTACTTC
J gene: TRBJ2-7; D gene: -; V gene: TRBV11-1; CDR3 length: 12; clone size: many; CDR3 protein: CASSSMEYEQYF; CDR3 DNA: TGTGCCAGCAGTTCTATGGAGTACGAGCAGTACTTC
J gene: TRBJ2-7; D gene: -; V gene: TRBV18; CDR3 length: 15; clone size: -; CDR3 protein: CATSEGGRAGYEQYF; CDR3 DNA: TGTGCCACCTCCGAGGGAGGACGGGCGGGTTACGAGCAGTACTTC
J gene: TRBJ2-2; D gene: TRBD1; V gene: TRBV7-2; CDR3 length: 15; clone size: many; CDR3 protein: CASSNGDRVTGELFF; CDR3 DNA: TGTGCCAGCAGTAATGGGGACAGGGTCACCGGGGAGCTGTTTTTT
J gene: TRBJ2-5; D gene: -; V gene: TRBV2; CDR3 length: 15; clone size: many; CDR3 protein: CASSEIRGTQETQYF; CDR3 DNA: TGTGCCAGCAGTGAAATCCGAGGGACCCAAGAGACCCAGTACTTC
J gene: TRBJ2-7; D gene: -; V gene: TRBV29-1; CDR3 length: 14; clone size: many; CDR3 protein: CSVEVDGSSYGQYF; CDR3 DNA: TGCAGCGTTGAAGTAGACGGGAGCTCCTACGGGCAGTACTTC
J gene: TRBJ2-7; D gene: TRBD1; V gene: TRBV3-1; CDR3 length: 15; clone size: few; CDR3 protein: CASSQGDREIYEQYF; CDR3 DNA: TGTGCCAGCAGCCAAGGAGACAGGGAGATCTACGAGCAGTACTTC
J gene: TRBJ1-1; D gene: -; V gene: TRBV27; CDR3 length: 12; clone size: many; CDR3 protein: CASGHSGTEAFF; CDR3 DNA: TGTGCCAGCGGCCACAGTGGCACTGAAGCTTTCTTT
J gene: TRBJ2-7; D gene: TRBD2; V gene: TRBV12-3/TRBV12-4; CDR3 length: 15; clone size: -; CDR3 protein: CASRTTSGNPTEQYF; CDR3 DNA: TGTGCCAGCCGCACGACTAGCGGGAACCCTACTGAGCAGTACTTC
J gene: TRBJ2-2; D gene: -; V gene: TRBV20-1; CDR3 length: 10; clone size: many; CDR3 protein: CSALDGELFF; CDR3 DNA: TGCAGTGCCCTCGACGGGGAGCTGTTTTTT